Below are 15 T cell receptor beta chains sequenced from a single sample in a study of OX40 agonist ivuxolimab in advanced cancers. Sequenced by immunoSEQ multiplex PCR; TCRdb stores in-frame clones only, minus some. The table records about 55,000 clones, about 88% of them present only once. The sample was CD4+ or CD8+ T cells sorted from blood, taken in a trial of the OX40 agonist ivuxolimab. Receptors originate from an adult with an advanced solid tumor such as melanoma, head and neck, liver or kidney cancer.

The chain uses TRBV6-5 and TRBJ2-7; D remains ambiguous. CDR3 length equals 13 residues. The germline V gene encodes CDR1 MNHEY and CDR2 SVGAGI. Trimming shortened V by 0 bases and J by 3 bases, and 6 bases separated the two germline ends. The CDR3 reads CASSYSTGYEQYF. CDR3 coding DNA: TGTGCCAGCAGTTACTCGACGGGCTACGAGCAGTACTTC.

The chain has TRBV11-1 and TRBJ2-1; 8 bases line up with TRBD2. Per germline, CDR1 SGHAT and CDR2 FQDESV (reference sequence). The CDR3 extends over 17 amino acids. Losses at the gene ends were 8 bases for V and 4 bases for J; bases not matched to a gene: 16. As DNA, the CDR3 is TGTGCCAGCCGGGCAGTAGCGGGATCCCTAGGATACAATGAGCAGTTCTTC. It specifies CASRAVAGSLGYNEQFF.

This chain connects TRBV29-1 to TRBJ2-1; 7 positions match TRBD1. Germline V gene sequence: CDR1 SQVTM, CDR2 ANQGSEA. This CDR3 is 14 amino acids long. The V gene end was trimmed by 6 bases and the J gene end by 5 bases; junction bases not matched to a gene: 10. This CDR3 reads CSVNIPGQHNEQFF. CDR3 sequence (DNA): TGCAGCGTGAATATACCGGGACAGCACAATGAGCAGTTCTTC.

This chain joins TRBV28 and TRBJ1-5, with D possibly matching TRBD1 (5 bases). The CDR3 consists of 14 residues. V was trimmed by 3 bases and J by 8 bases, leaving 14 bases between them. Germline V gene data show CDR1 as MDHEN and CDR2 as SYDVKM. The CDR3 here is CASSFGRVLKPQHF. The CDR3 DNA sequence: TGTGCCAGCAGTTTCGGCAGGGTGCTCAAGCCCCAGCATTTT.

The chain carries TRBV29-1 and TRBJ2-5, with 9 nucleotides matching TRBD2. Germline trimming cut 6 bases from V and 4 bases from J; bases unmatched to any gene: 3. This CDR3 region has 12 residues. Germline V CDR1 and CDR2: SQVTM, ANQGSEA. The CDR3 loop reads CSVQTSGETQYF. CDR3 sequence (DNA): TGCAGCGTCCAGACTAGCGGAGAGACCCAGTACTTC.

V is TRBV28 and J is TRBJ1-4, with TRBD1 identical over 9 bases. The CDR3 has 13 residues. Unmatched junction bases numbered 3, after V lost 10 bases and J lost 3 bases. CDR1 and CDR2 (germline): MDHEN, SYDVKM. CDR3: CATRTGANEKLFF. CDR3 coding DNA: TGTGCCACCCGGACAGGGGCTAATGAAAAACTGTTTTTT.

The gene calls are TRBV4-2 and TRBJ2-3, with D unresolved. V lost 0 bases to trimming and J lost 8 bases, with 9 bases between them. Germline values: CDR1 LGHNA, CDR2 YNFKEQ. This CDR3 comprises 13 residues. The CDR3 sequence is CASSQDRTSTQYF. CDR3 DNA: TGTGCCAGCAGCCAAGATCGAACAAGTACGCAGTATTTT.

The gene calls are TRBV13 and TRBJ2-7; 9 bases fit TRBD2. The germline V gene has CDR1 PRHDT and CDR2 FYEKMQ (reference sequence). Trimming removed 3 bases from V and 7 bases from J; junction bases left unmatched: 16. This CDR3 is built from 17 residues. The DNA of the CDR3 is TGTGCCAGCAGCTTCCTGGGCCTAGCGGGATCCCCGGGGGAGCAGTACTTC. This gives the protein CASSFLGLAGSPGEQYF.

The chain recombines TRBV6-6 with TRBJ1-1; 9 bases line up with TRBD1. The V and J ends lost 2 bases and 5 bases, in that order; junction bases with no gene match: 6. CDR3 length: 15 residues. Per germline, CDR1 MNHNY and CDR2 SVGAGI (reference sequence). CDR3 region: CASSYPGQGKTEAFF. For the CDR3, the DNA is TGTGCCAGCAGTTACCCCGGACAGGGGAAAACTGAAGCTTTCTTT.

The chain has TRBV4-1 and TRBJ1-5; D ambiguous. This CDR3 is 15 amino acids long. Germline V gives CDR1 MGHRA, CDR2 YSYEKL. The V gene lost 1 base and the J gene lost 0 bases, with 7 bases spanning the gap. The CDR3 DNA sequence: TGCGCCAGCAGCCAAGGTGCAAATAGCAATCAGCCCCAGCATTTT. Translating gives CASSQGANSNQPQHF.

This chain connects TRBV6-1 to TRBJ1-4; TRBD1 is a possible D gene (5 bases). From germline, CDR1 is MNHNS and CDR2 SASEGT. There are 15 residues in the CDR3. V was clipped by 2 bases and J by 5 bases, with 12 bases between them. This chain's CDR3 is CASSEFRGTNEKLFF. CDR3 sequence (DNA): TGTGCCAGCAGTGAATTTAGGGGCACCAATGAAAAACTGTTTTTT.

This chain connects TRBV11-1 to TRBJ2-2, with a possible D match to TRBD1 (5 bases). Germline V lookup: CDR1 SGHAT, CDR2 FQDESV (reference sequence). The CDR3 is made up of 15 amino acids. Deletions cut 3 bases from V and 1 base from J, with 9 bases between. CDR3 sequence reads: CASSFLQGNTGELFF. In DNA form, the CDR3 reads TGTGCCAGCAGCTTCCTCCAGGGGAACACCGGGGAGCTGTTTTTT.

The chain links TRBV28 to TRBJ2-2; perhaps TRBD1 as D (6 bases). Germline values: CDR1 MDHEN, CDR2 SYDVKM. The CDR3 has 14 residues. Trimming removed 7 bases at V and 7 bases at J, with 16 bases between. The CDR3 reads CASTLLRGGGELFF. In DNA, the CDR3 is TGTGCCAGCACCCTCCTCAGAGGGGGCGGGGAGCTGTTTTTT.

The V and J genes are TRBV6-1 and TRBJ1-3; TRBD1 agrees at 7 bases. Germline-derived CDR1 and CDR2 are MNHNS and SASEGT. CDR3 length: 13 amino acids. V gave up 6 bases and J gave up 3 bases; unmatched junction bases: 2. CDR3: CASRGQLGNTIYF. In DNA form, the CDR3 reads TGTGCCAGCAGGGGACAGCTTGGAAACACCATATATTTT.

This clone occurred a few times. This sequence joins TRBV5-6 and TRBJ2-3; TRBD2 agrees at 9 bases. Per the germline V gene, CDR1 is SGHDT and CDR2 is YYEEEE. The V gene end was trimmed by 2 bases and the J gene end by 7 bases; junction bases not matched to a gene: 5. The CDR3 is 14 amino acids. Written as DNA, the CDR3 is TGTGCCAGCAGCTTTAGCGGGAGCGTGTATACGCAGTATTTT. Its protein is CASSFSGSVYTQYF. Full variable domain (remainder filled in from reference TRBV5-6 and TRBJ2-3): DAGVTQSPTHLIKTRGQQVTLRCSPKSGHDTVSWYQQALGQGPQFIFQYYEEEERQRGNFPDRFSGHQFPNYSSELNVNALLLGDSALYLCASSFSGSVYTQYFGPGTRLTVL.